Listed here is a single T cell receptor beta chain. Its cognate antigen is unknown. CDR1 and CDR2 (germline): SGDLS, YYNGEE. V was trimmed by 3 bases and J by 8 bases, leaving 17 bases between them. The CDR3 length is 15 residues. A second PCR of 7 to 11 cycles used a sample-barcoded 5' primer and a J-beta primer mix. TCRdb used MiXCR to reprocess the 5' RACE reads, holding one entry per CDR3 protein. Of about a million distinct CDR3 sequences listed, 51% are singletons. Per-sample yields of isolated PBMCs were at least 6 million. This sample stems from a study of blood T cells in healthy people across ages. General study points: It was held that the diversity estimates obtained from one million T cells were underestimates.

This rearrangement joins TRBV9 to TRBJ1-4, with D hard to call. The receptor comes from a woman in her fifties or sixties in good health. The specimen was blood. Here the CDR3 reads CASSAREGSGEKLFF. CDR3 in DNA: TGTGCCAGCAGCGCTAGAGAAGGATCCGGCGAAAAACTGTTTTTT.